The 17 T cell receptor beta chains reported below all come from one sample, sequenced in a study of cytomegalovirus exposure and HLA in healthy donors. PCR primers comprised 60 Vbeta and 13 Jbeta primers. Produced via immunoSEQ multiplex PCR; TCRdb's table is partial and in-frame only. The sample lists 100,000 or so clones; approximately 72% were seen once. Sequencing was done on a sample of PBMCs. The receptors come from a man aged 30-40 years in good health and CMV-seronegative.

This chain connects TRBV7-2 to TRBJ2-5; unclear D gene. Germline V gives CDR1 SGHTA, CDR2 FQGNSA. The CDR3 extends over 14 amino acids. V was shortened by 2 bases and J by 7 bases, with 14 bases between the two germline ends. CDR3 nucleotide sequence: TGTGCCAGCAGCTTATATGGGCTATCCGGGACCCAGTACTTC. Translating gives CASSLYGLSGTQYF.

V gene TRBV5-6 combines with J gene TRBJ2-7, with 12 bases matching TRBD2. V dropped 2 bases and J dropped 7; count of bases not matched to a gene: 4. The V gene's germline CDR1 is SGHDT and CDR2 YYEEEE. The CDR3 runs to 14 residues. The CDR3 region is CASSLLGLAGEQYF. The CDR3 region has the DNA TGTGCCAGCAGCTTATTAGGACTAGCGGGGGAGCAGTACTTC.

The CDR3 DNA sequence: TGTGCCAGCAGCCCCAGGGGGTACGAGCAGTACTTC. This translates into CASSPRGYEQYF. The rearrangement joins TRBV7-9 to TRBJ2-7; 7 positions match TRBD1. The CDR3 spans 12 residues. The J segment lost 4 bases and the V segment lost 5 bases, leaving 2 bases of the junction unmatched. Per the germline V gene, CDR1 is SEHNR and CDR2 is FQNEAQ (reference sequence).

The chain uses TRBV11-2 and TRBJ2-7; 9 bases line up with TRBD2. The CDR3 sequence is 17 residues long. The trim removed 5 bases at V and 5 bases at J, leaving 16 bases unmatched. Germline CDR1 and CDR2: SGHAT and FQNNGV. The CDR3 reads CASSPRWLAGSRDEQYF. CDR3 coding DNA: TGTGCCAGCAGCCCGAGGTGGCTAGCGGGAAGTCGCGACGAGCAGTACTTC. The variable domain in full, with the rest retrieved from reference TRBV11-2 and TRBJ2-7, is EAGVAQSPRYKIIEKRQSVAFWCNPISGHATLYWYQQILGQGPKLLIQFQNNGVVDDSQLPKDRFSAERLKGVDSTLKIQPAKLEDSAVYLCASSPRWLAGSRDEQYFGPGTRLTVT.

V usage is TRBV6-5 and J usage is TRBJ1-1; D is unresolved. Per the germline V gene, CDR1 is MNHEY and CDR2 is SVGAGI. The CDR3 spans 13 residues. Trimming took 5 bases from V and 0 from J, leaving 7 bases between them. The CDR3 region has the DNA TGTGCCAGCAGTGAGGTCCTGAACACTGAAGCTTTCTTT. Translating it yields CASSEVLNTEAFF.

The rearrangement links TRBV2 to TRBJ1-6; TRBD1 might be the D (6 bases). This CDR3 has 13 residues. From germline, CDR1 is SNHLY and CDR2 FYNNEI. V lost 6 bases, J lost 4 bases, and 7 bases lay in between. In nucleotides, the CDR3 is TGTGCCAGCAGGGACAGATATAATTCACCCCTCCACTTT. Protein sequence: CASRDRYNSPLHF.

This chain uses TRBV30 with TRBJ2-5; 12 nucleotides line up with TRBD1. The CDR3 spans 15 residues. V dropped 3 bases and J dropped 1; count of bases not matched to a gene: 3. Germline V gene sequence: CDR1 GTSNPN, CDR2 SVGIG (reference sequence). The CDR3, as DNA: TGTGCCTGGAGGGGACAGGGGGCTTCCCAAGAGACCCAGTACTTC. Translated, it gives CAWRGQGASQETQYF. The full variable domain, in which reference TRBV30 and TRBJ2-5 provide the parts outside the CDR3, is SQTIHQWPATLVQPVGSPLSLECTVEGTSNPNLYWYRQAAGRGLQLLFYSVGIGQISSEVPQNLSASRPQDRQFILSSKKLLLSDSGFYLCAWRGQGASQETQYFGPGTRLLVL.

Note on this clone: This sample includes further DNA sequences coding for the same CDR3. V usage is TRBV6-5 and J usage is TRBJ1-1; D unresolved. The CDR3 spans 13 residues. Germline CDR1 is MNHEY and CDR2 is SVGAGI. The V and J ends lost 0 bases and 3 bases respectively, with 5 bases between them. The CDR3 DNA reads TGTGCCAGCAGTTACTCGCGGGACACTGAAGCTTTCTTT. This codes for CASSYSRDTEAFF.

The rearrangement joins TRBV5-8 to TRBJ1-1; no definite D call. V lost 4 bases to trimming and J lost 4 bases, with 23 bases between them. Per germline, CDR1 SGHTS and CDR2 YDEGEE. The CDR3 length is 17 residues. CDR3 nucleotide sequence: TGTGCCAGCAGCCTATACACTTCGAGTCTAGTAGTCACTGAAGCTTTCTTT. This translates into CASSLYTSSLVVTEAFF. The full variable domain, rest sourced from reference TRBV5-8 and TRBJ1-1, is EAGVTQSPTHLIKTRGQQATLRCSPISGHTSVYWYQQALGLGLQFLLWYDEGEERNRGNFPPRFSGRQFPNYSSELNVNALELEDSALYLCASSLYTSSLVVTEAFFGQGTRLTVV.

The J gene is TRBJ1-4, the V gene TRBV6-5; the D gene is possibly TRBD1 (5 bases). V lost 8 bases and J lost 5, with 12 bases in between. The CDR3 contains 13 residues. CDR1 is MNHEY, CDR2 SVGAGI, per germline. The CDR3 loop reads CASWRGGNEKLFF. The CDR3 nucleotides are TGTGCCAGCTGGAGGGGTGGGAATGAAAAACTGTTTTTT.

The chain couples TRBV5-1 to TRBJ2-5; 7 bases map to TRBD1. The V gene end was trimmed by 4 bases and the J gene end by 2 bases; junction bases not matched to a gene: 8. Germline CDR1 is SGHRS and CDR2 is YFSETQ. CDR3 length equals 15 residues. The CDR3 is CASSVIPQGQETQYF. The CDR3 coding sequence is TGCGCCAGCAGCGTAATTCCACAGGGGCAAGAGACCCAGTACTTC.

This clone was detected only a few times. V and J are TRBV14 and TRBJ2-3, with no clear D. With 6 bases removed from V and 2 bases from J, the gap between germline ends came to 3 bases. Germline CDR1 reads SGHDN; CDR2 reads FVKESK. CDR3 length: 11 residues. The DNA of the CDR3 is TGTGCCAGCAGTTACACAGATACGCAGTATTTT. Residues: CASSYTDTQYF.

In its sample, this clone was seen a few times. This chain joins TRBV7-9 and TRBJ1-5; D might be TRBD1 (5 bases). CDR3 size: 16 residues. Trimming pared 1 base from V and 1 base from J, leaving 11 bases between. The V gene's germline CDR1 is SEHNR and CDR2 FQNEAQ (reference sequence). CDR3 loop: CASSLGAGLSNQPQHF. CDR3 bases: TGTGCCAGCAGCTTAGGGGCAGGGCTGAGCAATCAGCCCCAGCATTTT.

The chain is built from TRBV5-1 and TRBJ2-1, with 9 bases matching TRBD2. The germline V gene has CDR1 SGHRS and CDR2 YFSETQ. Trimming took 6 bases from V and 3 from J; bases not matched to a gene: 10. The CDR3 contains 16 residues. CDR3 loop: CASKGIAGDLYNEQFF. The CDR3 nucleotides are TGCGCCAGCAAGGGAATAGCGGGGGACCTCTACAATGAGCAGTTCTTC.

The chain employs TRBV19 and TRBJ1-2, with a weak D call TRBD1 (5 bases). The CDR3 loop spans 15 amino acids. Per the germline V gene, CDR1 is LNHDA and CDR2 is SQIVND (reference sequence). V lost 5 bases, J lost 1 base, and 14 bases lay in between. The CDR3 bases are TGTGCCAGTAGTGTATCGCCAGGGTTTAACTATGGCTACACCTTC. It yields the protein CASSVSPGFNYGYTF.

Points on this clone: Because the CDR3's place on the DNA is in doubt, the DNA is left out and the CDR3 is given as listed by TCRdb. This rearrangement joins TRBV4-3 to TRBJ2-1; the table's TRBD2 call for D was not verified on the DNA. The germline gives CDR1 LGHNA, CDR2 YSLEER. A total of 14 residues make up the CDR3, ends included. The CDR3 spells CASSQVGTGTSLFF.

The V call is TRBV4-3, the J call TRBJ2-7; TRBD2 matches at 7 bases. V lost 0 bases, J lost 7 bases, and 9 bases stayed unmatched. The CDR3 spans 15 residues. Germline loops: CDR1 LGHNA, CDR2 YSLEER. CDR3 nucleotides: TGCGCCAGCAGCCAAGATCGGGGATGGCGGGAGGAGCAGTACTTC. Protein product: CASSQDRGWREEQYF.